A selection of T cell receptor beta chains follows, all from one sample in a study of somatic mutations in cytotoxic T cells in rheumatoid arthritis. Profiled with immunoSEQ multiplex PCR; TCRdb holds only in-frame clones, not every one. The sample includes about 30,000 clones, approximately 78% of them seen just once. The material sequenced was CD8+ T cells sorted from blood. All receptors come from an adult with rheumatoid arthritis. CDR3s include the opening cysteine and the closing phenylalanine or tryptophan. A D gene is named only where the DNA matches it firmly. Not all rows give a size; the values are once, few, many and, for expanded clones, a class.

once | TRBJ1-1 | TRBV19 | . | TGTGCCAGTAGTGGTTGGACCGGGTATTCGCGGAACACTGAAGCTTTCTTT | CASSGWTGYSRNTEAFF
. | TRBJ2-5 | TRBV9 | . | TGTGCCAGCAGCGACCCGAACATCATGGAGACCCAGTACTTC | CASSDPNIMETQYF
. | TRBJ1-6 | TRBV4-1 | . | TGCGCCAGCAGCCAAGATCAACAGGGTAGATCACCCCTCCACTTT | CASSQDQQGRSPLHF
. | TRBJ1-3 | TRBV11-3 | . | TGTGCCAGCAGCTTAGGATCTGGAAACACCATATATTTT | CASSLGSGNTIYF
. | TRBJ2-7 | TRBV5-1 | . | TGCGCCAGCAGCTTGGATGGGGGGCGAGGCACCTACGAGCAGTACTTC | CASSLDGGRGTYEQYF
once | TRBJ2-5 | TRBV6-1 | TRBD2 | TGTGCCAGCAGTGAACTAGCGGGGGGCCAAGAGACCCAGTACTTC | CASSELAGGQETQYF
. | TRBJ2-7 | TRBV19 | . | TGTGCCAGTAGTCCAACCTCCTCCTACGAGCAGTACTTC | CASSPTSSYEQYF
. | TRBJ2-5 | TRBV9 | . | TGTGCCAGCAGCGTAGATGGTACGGGCCAAGAGACCCAGTACTTC | CASSVDGTGQETQYF
medium-sized | TRBJ1-2 | TRBV4-1 | . | TGCGCCAGCAGCCAAGCATCGTACTATGGCTACACCTTC | CASSQASYYGYTF
. | TRBJ2-7 | TRBV6-6 | TRBD2 | TGTGCCAGCAGTTACGCGGGAGCGTACGAGCAGTACTTC | CASSYAGAYEQYF
. | TRBJ2-7 | TRBV5-1 | . | TGCGCCAGCAGCTTGACAGGGCTGTACGAGCAGTACTTC | CASSLTGLYEQYF
. | TRBJ2-2 | TRBV25-1 | TRBD2 | TGTGCCAGCAGTCCCCTTAGCGGGACCGGGGAGCTGTTTTTT | CASSPLSGTGELFF
. | TRBJ1-2 | TRBV9 | . | TGTGCCAGCAGCGGGGAATGGGGGGCCCTTATCACCTATGGCTACACCTTC | CASSGEWGALITYGYTF
once | TRBJ1-2 | TRBV6-6 | . | TGTGCCAGCAGTTACTCGTTACTGTCAGGTCACTATGGCTACACCTTC | CASSYSLLSGHYGYTF
once | TRBJ1-2 | TRBV9 | . | TGTGCCAGCAGCGGCGGGGGGGGGCTCGGTGGCTACACCTTC | CASSGGGGLGGYTF
. | TRBJ1-2 | TRBV5-4 | TRBD1 | TGTGCCAGCAGCCGACAGGGGGGCGGCTACACCTTC | CASSRQGGGYTF
. | TRBJ1-6 | TRBV5-6 | . | TGTGCCAGCAGCTTGTCCGGGGCTGGAAGTTCACCCCTCCACTTT | CASSLSGAGSSPLHF
. | TRBJ1-3 | TRBV6-5 | . | TGTGCCAGCAGTTATCCGGGGGAAGGAAACACCATATATTTT | CASSYPGEGNTIYF
. | TRBJ2-1 | TRBV2 | TRBD2 | TGTGCCAGCAGTGGAGCGGCTAGCGGGGCCAGATACAATGAGCAGTTCTTC | CASSGAASGARYNEQFF
. | TRBJ2-3 | TRBV10-3 | . | TGTGCCAGCAAGGGGGAAGCAAGCACAGATACGCAGTATTTT | CASKGEASTDTQYF
. | TRBJ2-3 | TRBV5-8 | . | TGTGCCAGCAGCTGGGCCACTAGGCAGTCAAGCACAGATACGCAGTATTTT | CASSWATRQSSTDTQYF
. | TRBJ2-7 | TRBV6-1 | TRBD2 | TGTGCCAGCAGTGAAGCGAGCGGGGGGCCGGGGGAGCAGTACTTC | CASSEASGGPGEQYF
. | TRBJ2-1 | TRBV4-3 | TRBD1 | TGCGCCAGCAGCCAAGAACCGACAGGGCTACACTACAATGAGCAGTTCTTC | CASSQEPTGLHYNEQFF
few | TRBJ1-6 | TRBV7-2 | . | TGTGCCAGCAGCTTAGGGGCGGGAGGGGCCCTCCACTTT | CASSLGAGGALHF
. | TRBJ1-3 | TRBV13 | . | TGTGCCAGCAGCGGAGGGGGGGAACCAAGCTCTGGAAACACCATATATTTT | CASSGGGEPSSGNTIYF
. | TRBJ2-7 | TRBV5-1 | TRBD1 | TGCGCCAGCCGGACCTTTATCGGACAGGGCCGGGGCTACGAGCAGTACTTC | CASRTFIGQGRGYEQYF
. | TRBJ2-1 | TRBV10-3 | TRBD2 | TGTGCCATCAGTGCCGAACCGACTAGCGGGAGAGCTCGGGCTGAGCAGTTCTTC | CAISAEPTSGRARAEQFF
. | TRBJ2-3 | TRBV10-1 | TRBD2 | TGCGCCAGCAGTGAGTCGCTAGCGGGAGGGGAAGATACGCAGTATTTT | CASSESLAGGEDTQYF
. | TRBJ2-1 | TRBV5-1 | TRBD2 | TGCGCCAGCAGCTTGGCCCCGGGACTAGCGGGGGGCAAGAATGAGCAGTTCTTC | CASSLAPGLAGGKNEQFF
. | TRBJ2-7 | TRBV2 | . | TGTGCCAGCACATTTACTCTTGAGCAGTACTTC | CASTFTLEQYF